This T cell receptor beta chain was recovered during a study (dated by TCRdb to about 2015). General notes on the study: The study set out to test whether tumor-infiltrating Tregs in breast cancer get recruited from blood Tregs or are instead converted in situ from other CD4+ T cell subsets.

Full-length TCR variable regions were amplified by 5' RACE PCR with constant-region reverse primers, followed by semi-nested PCR with Nested Universal Primer A. The ReliaPrep RNA Cell Miniprep System was used to extract total RNA, which was then reverse transcribed into 5'RACE-ready cDNA with the SMARTer RACE 5'/3' Kit. Full-length TCR alpha and beta libraries were barcoded with multiplex adaptors and sequenced on an Illumina MiSeq. Turning to the authors' computational methods: For each of nine subset-tissue groups, sequencing data from the five patients were pooled, and the groups were then compared using unsupervised clustering of TCR gene usage. The Morisita-Horn index was used to calculate repertoire similarity, with shared sequences weighted by how much each contributed to each repertoire. TCRdb redid the processing of the public reads, applying fastp at Q25 and MiXCR, and retained in-frame beta chains. One record per CDR3 amino acid sequence lists the most common genes and DNA. These V and J calls rely on TCRdb rather than the paper's analysis. The sample table records about 42,000 distinct CDR3 sequences; about 29% of these occur just once. Just over 4% of the sample rests with the top ten.

V loses 6 bases, J loses 7 bases, and the germline ends lie 7 bases apart. Per the germline V gene (reference sequence), MNHNY is the CDR1 and SVGAGI is the CDR2. The CDR3 holds 11 amino acids from the cysteine to the phenylalanine. The DNA shown is the 33-base CDR3, in frame from base 1. Results the study describes overall, beyond this receptor: Tumor-infiltrating Treg TCR alpha and beta sequences overlapped most with tumor naive CD4+ T cells, then with blood naive CD4+ T cells. Rather than covering whole repertoires, validation in the larger cohort was restricted to a single TCR beta V-J rearrangement. Tumor memory CD4+ T cell TCR gene usage clustered with blood and lymph node memory CD4+ cells and lymph node naive CD4+ cells.

Memory CD4+ T cells were isolated as CD4+CD45RO+CD25- cells. Tregs, naive and memory CD4+ T cells from tumor, blood and ipsilateral draining lymph nodes of five or six breast cancer patients underwent full-length TCR alpha and beta sequencing. Tumor tissue and lymph nodes from ipsilateral axillary dissection were perfused with PBS, minced and digested with collagenase I and hyaluronidase. FACS confirmed that the sorted cell populations were more than 90% pure. This clonotype was counted a few times. Its antigen target is currently unknown. Base quality data are lacking; no much larger clone is found one base away.

This receptor chain uses TRBV6-6 and TRBJ2-1; the D gene assignment is ambiguous. Material for sequencing was tumor-infiltrating memory CD4+ T cells sorted from the breast tumor. Per the publication, the cell subset or site label means: memory CD4+ T cells, CD4+CD45RO+CD25-. The sequence was collected from a female donor with breast cancer. The base sequence is TGTGCCAGCAGCGAGAGGAATGAGCAGTTCTTC. The translation is CASSERNEQFF.